Each of the 9 T cell receptor beta chains below was sequenced from the same sample in a study of T cell clonality in common variable immunodeficiency. Clones were sequenced by immunoSEQ multiplex PCR, and TCRdb holds only the in-frame ones, with some missing. The table lists around 45,000 clones, no singletons, with about 6% in the top ten. The sample taken for sequencing was peripheral blood mononuclear cells. These receptors all stem from a person between 18 and 75 years old in good health.

This clone was counted many times. The CDR3 extends 3 residues past the end of the read, so its final part is completed from the germline J gene. J is TRBJ2-3 and V is TRBV5-1; weak D call: TRBD1 (5 bases). V lost 4 bases, J lost 2 bases, and 11 bases lay in between. Germline-derived CDR1 and CDR2 are SGHRS and YFSETQ. CDR3 length equals 14 residues. The CDR3 sequence is CASSRRGSTDTQYF. CDR3 DNA (partial): TGCGCCAGCAGCAGAAGGGGATCCACAGATACG. Full variable domain (outside the CDR3, taken from reference TRBV5-1 and TRBJ2-3): KAGVTQTPRYLIKTRGQQVTLSCSPISGHRSVSWYQQTPGQGLQFLFEYFSETQRNKGNFPGRFSGRQFSNSRSEMNVSTLELGDSALYLCASSRRGSTDTQYFGPGTRLTVL.

As for this clone: A much larger clone is a single base away; this may be a read error. Sequencing ends 3 residues short of the CDR3 end; the germline J gene provides the rest. The chain carries TRBV30 and TRBJ2-3, with 7 bases identical to TRBD1. Germline CDR1 is GTSNPN and CDR2 is SVGIG (reference sequence). CDR3 length equals 13 residues. The part of the CDR3 DNA that was read is TGTGCCTGGAGGGACAGGACGGATCAGCCG. It is translated as CAWRDRTDQP. The entire CDR3 sequence reads CAWRDRTDQPQYF.

This clone was observed at least ten times. Coverage ceases 3 residues before the CDR3 finishes, and the germline J gene fills in the end. This same CDR3 is encoded by further DNA sequences in the sample. The chain combines TRBV7-7 with TRBJ2-7; 10 bases map to TRBD1. The CDR3 runs to 14 residues. With V trimmed by 5 bases and J by 2 bases, 3 bases remained unmatched. Germline loops: CDR1 SSHAT, CDR2 FNYEAQ (reference sequence). This chain's CDR3 is CASSPGQGAYEQYF. The CDR3 bases that were read are TGTGCCAGCAGCCCCGGACAGGGGGCCTACGAG.

This clone was counted at least ten times. The CDR3 is cut off 3 residues early in the read; its end comes from the germline J gene. The V and J genes are TRBV5-1 and TRBJ1-5; D not resolved. CDR3 size: 14 residues. CDR1 is SGHRS and CDR2 is YFSETQ in the germline V gene. Trimming took 0 bases from V and 2 from J, leaving 6 bases between them. The CDR3 bases that were read are TGCGCCAGCAGCTTGGGGGCTGGCAATCAGCCC. It codes for CASSLGAGNQP. The entire CDR3 protein reads CASSLGAGNQPQHF. Drawing the rest from reference TRBV5-1 and TRBJ1-5, the complete variable domain is KAGVTQTPRYLIKTRGQQVTLSCSPISGHRSVSWYQQTPGQGLQFLFEYFSETQRNKGNFPGRFSGRQFSNSRSEMNVSTLELGDSALYLCASSLGAGNQPQHFGDGTRLSIL.

Comment on this clone: Sequencing ends 3 residues short of the CDR3 end; the germline J gene provides the rest. V usage is TRBV30 and J usage is TRBJ2-4; TRBD1 might be the D (6 bases). The germline gives CDR1 GTSNPN, CDR2 SVGIG (reference sequence). CDR3 length: 12 amino acids. The DNA read from the CDR3 is TGTGCCTGGGAACACAGGGTATTAGGT. This gives the protein CAWEHRVLG. The whole CDR3 sequence reads CAWEHRVLGQYF.

This clone was seen at least ten times. The CDR3 goes on 3 residues after the read ends, and that part is filled in from the germline J gene. The rearrangement uses TRBV10-2 and TRBJ2-1, with D perhaps TRBD1 or TRBD2 (7 bases each). Germline V gene sequence: CDR1 WSHSY, CDR2 SAAADI. V was shortened by 6 bases and J by 7 bases, with 19 bases between the two germline ends. The CDR3 has 15 amino acids. The CDR3 spells CASRGTGEGWNEQFF. The covered CDR3 bases are TGCGCCAGCAGGGGTACAGGGGAGGGTTGGAATGAG.

This clone has ten or more counts. Sequencing ends 3 residues short of the CDR3 end; the germline J gene provides the rest. This chain connects TRBV4-2 to TRBJ2-3; D may be TRBD2 (6 bases). This CDR3 has 18 residues. Trimming removed 3 bases from V and 3 bases from J, with 22 bases in between. Germline V gene sequence: CDR1 LGHNA, CDR2 YNFKEQ. CDR3 DNA (partial): TGTGCCAGCAGCCATCCCCAGGGACTTACACTAAGGACAGATACG. It translates to CASSHPQGLTLRTDT. The CDR3, in full, reads CASSHPQGLTLRTDTQYF.

This clone was observed many times. The missing CDR3 end, 3 residues past where the read stops, is filled in from the germline J gene. The chain uses TRBV5-6 and TRBJ1-2; 9 bases align to TRBD1. CDR1 and CDR2 (germline): SGHDT, YYEEEE. CDR3 length equals 15 residues. V was clipped by 4 bases and J by 1 base; unmatched bases: 5. CDR3 sequence reads: CASSAATGGNYGYTF. Partial CDR3 DNA: TGTGCCAGCAGCGCGGCGACAGGGGGTAACTATGGC.

In its sample, this clone was seen many times. The CDR3 sequence: CSARDSLGTAFNEKLFF. CDR3 DNA, as far as it was read: TGCAGTGCTAGAGATTCTTTGGGGACAGCCTTTAATGAAAAA. This rearrangement joins TRBV20-1 to TRBJ1-4; TRBD1 agrees at 7 bases. The CDR3 end falls 3 residues outside the read, so it is completed with the germline J gene. Germline CDR1 and CDR2: DFQATT and SNEGSKA (reference sequence). The ends lost 0 bases at V and 4 bases at J; junction bases unmatched: 11. The CDR3 sequence is 17 residues long.